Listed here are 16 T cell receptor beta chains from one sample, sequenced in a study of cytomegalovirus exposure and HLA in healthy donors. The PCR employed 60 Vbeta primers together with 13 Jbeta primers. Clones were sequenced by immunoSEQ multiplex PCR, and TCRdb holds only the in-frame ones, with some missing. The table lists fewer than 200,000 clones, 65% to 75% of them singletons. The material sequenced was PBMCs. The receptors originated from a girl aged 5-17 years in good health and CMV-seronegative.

The CDR3 sequence: CASSPGGGSYGYTF. The CDR3, as DNA: TGTGCCAGCAGTCCAGGGGGAGGTAGCTATGGCTACACCTTC. This chain uses TRBV6-1 with TRBJ1-2; 7 bases agree with TRBD1. The germline V gene has CDR1 MNHNS and CDR2 SASEGT. V was clipped by 5 bases and J by 4 bases; unmatched bases: 7. This CDR3 contains 14 residues.

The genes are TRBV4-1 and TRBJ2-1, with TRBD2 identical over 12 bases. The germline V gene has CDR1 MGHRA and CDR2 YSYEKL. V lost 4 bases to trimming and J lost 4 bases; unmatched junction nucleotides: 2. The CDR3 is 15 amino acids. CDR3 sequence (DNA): TGCGCCAGCAGCCTGGGACTAGCGGGTTACAATGAGCAGTTCTTC. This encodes CASSLGLAGYNEQFF.

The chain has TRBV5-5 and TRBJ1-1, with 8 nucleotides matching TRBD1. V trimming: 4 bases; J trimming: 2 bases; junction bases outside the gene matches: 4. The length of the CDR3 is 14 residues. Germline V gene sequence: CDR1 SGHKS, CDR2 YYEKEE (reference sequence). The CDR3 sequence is CASSRDRTNTEAFF. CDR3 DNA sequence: TGTGCCAGCAGCCGGGACAGGACTAACACTGAAGCTTTCTTT.

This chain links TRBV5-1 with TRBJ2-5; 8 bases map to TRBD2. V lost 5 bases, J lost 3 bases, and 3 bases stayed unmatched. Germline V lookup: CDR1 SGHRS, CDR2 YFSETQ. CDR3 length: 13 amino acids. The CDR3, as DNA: TGCGCCAGCAGTAGTAGCGGGGAAGAGACCCAGTACTTC. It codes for CASSSSGEETQYF. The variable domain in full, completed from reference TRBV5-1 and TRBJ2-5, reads KAGVTQTPRYLIKTRGQQVTLSCSPISGHRSVSWYQQTPGQGLQFLFEYFSETQRNKGNFPGRFSGRQFSNSRSEMNVSTLELGDSALYLCASSSSGEETQYFGPGTRLLVL.

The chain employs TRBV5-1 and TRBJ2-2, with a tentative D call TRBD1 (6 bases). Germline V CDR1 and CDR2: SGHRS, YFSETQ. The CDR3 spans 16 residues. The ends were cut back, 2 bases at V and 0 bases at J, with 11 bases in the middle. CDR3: CASSLQGGTNTGELFF. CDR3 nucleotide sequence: TGCGCCAGCAGCTTACAAGGGGGTACGAACACCGGGGAGCTGTTTTTT.

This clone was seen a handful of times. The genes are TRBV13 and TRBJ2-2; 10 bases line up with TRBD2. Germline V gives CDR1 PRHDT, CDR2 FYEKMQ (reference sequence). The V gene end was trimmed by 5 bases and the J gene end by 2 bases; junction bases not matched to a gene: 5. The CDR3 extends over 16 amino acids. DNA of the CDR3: TGTGCCAGCAGCACCTGGACTAGCGGAAACACCGGGGAGCTGTTTTTT. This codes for CASSTWTSGNTGELFF. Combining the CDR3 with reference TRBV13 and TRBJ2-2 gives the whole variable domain AAGVIQSPRHLIKEKRETATLKCYPIPRHDTVYWYQQGPGQDPQFLISFYEKMQSDKGSIPDRFSAQQFSDYHSELNMSSLELGDSALYFCASSTWTSGNTGELFFGEGSRLTVL.

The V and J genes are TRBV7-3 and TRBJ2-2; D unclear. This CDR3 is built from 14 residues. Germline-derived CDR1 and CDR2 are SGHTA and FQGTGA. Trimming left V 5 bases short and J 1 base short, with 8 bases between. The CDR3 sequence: CASSLSKNTGELFF. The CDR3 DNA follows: TGTGCCAGCAGCCTATCAAAGAACACCGGGGAGCTGTTTTTT.

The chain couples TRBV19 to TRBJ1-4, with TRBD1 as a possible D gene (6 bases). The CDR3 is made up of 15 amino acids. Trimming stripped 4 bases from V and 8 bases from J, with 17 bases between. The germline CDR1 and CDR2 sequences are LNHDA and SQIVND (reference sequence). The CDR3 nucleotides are TGTGCCAGTAGTAGTCCACAGGGATTGAACGAAAAACTGTTTTTT. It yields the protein CASSSPQGLNEKLFF. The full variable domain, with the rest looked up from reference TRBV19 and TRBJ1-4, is DGGITQSPKYLFRKEGQNVTLSCEQNLNHDAMYWYRQDPGQGLRLIYYSQIVNDFQKGDIAEGYSVSREKKESFPLTVTSAQKNPTAFYLCASSSPQGLNEKLFFGSGTQLSVL.

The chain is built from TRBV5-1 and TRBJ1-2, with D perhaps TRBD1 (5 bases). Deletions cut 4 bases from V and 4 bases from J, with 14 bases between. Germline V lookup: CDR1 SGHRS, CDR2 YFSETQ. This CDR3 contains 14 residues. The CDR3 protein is CASSGGGSPYGYTF. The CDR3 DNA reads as TGCGCCAGCAGCGGGGGGGGTTCGCCCTATGGCTACACCTTC.

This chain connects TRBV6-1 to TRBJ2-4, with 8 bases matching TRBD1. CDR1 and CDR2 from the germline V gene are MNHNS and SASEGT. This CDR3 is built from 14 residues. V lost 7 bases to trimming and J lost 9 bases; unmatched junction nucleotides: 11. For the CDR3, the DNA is TGTGCCAGCAAGGTTCCAGGGGGCGCGGGCATTCAGTACTTC. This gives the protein CASKVPGGAGIQYF.

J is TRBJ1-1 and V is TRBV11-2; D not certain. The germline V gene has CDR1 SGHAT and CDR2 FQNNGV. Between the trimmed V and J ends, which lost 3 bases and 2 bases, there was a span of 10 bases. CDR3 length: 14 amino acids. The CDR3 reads CASSLRSVNTEAFF. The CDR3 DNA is TGTGCCAGCAGCTTGCGGTCAGTAAACACTGAAGCTTTCTTT.

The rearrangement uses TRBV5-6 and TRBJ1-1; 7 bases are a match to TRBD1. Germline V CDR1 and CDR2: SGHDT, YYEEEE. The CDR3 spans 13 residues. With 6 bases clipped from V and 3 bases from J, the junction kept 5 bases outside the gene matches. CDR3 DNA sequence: TGTGCCAGCAAGTACAGGGGTGACACTGAAGCTTTCTTT. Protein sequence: CASKYRGDTEAFF. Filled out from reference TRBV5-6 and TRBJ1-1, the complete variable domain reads DAGVTQSPTHLIKTRGQQVTLRCSPKSGHDTVSWYQQALGQGPQFIFQYYEEEERQRGNFPDRFSGHQFPNYSSELNVNALLLGDSALYLCASKYRGDTEAFFGQGTRLTVV.

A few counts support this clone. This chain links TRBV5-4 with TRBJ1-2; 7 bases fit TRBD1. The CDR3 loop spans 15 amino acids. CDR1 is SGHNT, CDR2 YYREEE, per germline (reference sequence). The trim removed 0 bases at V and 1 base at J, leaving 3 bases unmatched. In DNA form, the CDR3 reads TGTGCCAGCAGCTTGGTCGGGACAGATAACTATGGCTACACCTTC. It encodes CASSLVGTDNYGYTF.

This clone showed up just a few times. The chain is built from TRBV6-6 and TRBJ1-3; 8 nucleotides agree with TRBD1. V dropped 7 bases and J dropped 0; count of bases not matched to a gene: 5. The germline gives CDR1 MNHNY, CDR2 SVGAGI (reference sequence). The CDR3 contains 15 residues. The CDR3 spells CASIPGTGSGNTIYF. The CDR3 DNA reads TGTGCCAGCATCCCCGGGACAGGCTCTGGAAACACCATATATTTT.

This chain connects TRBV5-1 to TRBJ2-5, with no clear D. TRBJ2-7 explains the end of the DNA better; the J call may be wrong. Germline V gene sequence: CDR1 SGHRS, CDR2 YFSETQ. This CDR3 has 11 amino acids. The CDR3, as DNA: TGCGCCAGCAGCTTGGGGTACGAGCAGTACTTC. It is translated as CASSLGYEQYF.

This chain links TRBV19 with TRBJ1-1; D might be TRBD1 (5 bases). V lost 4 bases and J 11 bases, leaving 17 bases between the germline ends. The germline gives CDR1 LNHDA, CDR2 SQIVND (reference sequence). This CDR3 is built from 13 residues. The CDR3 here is CASSTWDSLGAFF. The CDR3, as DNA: TGTGCCAGTAGTACCTGGGACTCATTGGGGGCTTTCTTT.